This TCR beta chain was captured by sequencing in a study of immune evolution from preneoplasia to lung adenocarcinoma. Germline V gene lookup returns CDR1 LNHDA and CDR2 SQIVND (reference sequence). The CDR3 runs to 18 residues. V was cut by 3 bases and J by 0 bases, with 21 bases left in between. Here immunoSEQ multiplex PCR was the method, and the copy in TCRdb shows in-frame clones only, minus some. The table records nearly 2,500 clones, 70% to 85% of them present only once. The receptor comes from a person aged 70 to 85 with lung adenocarcinoma. Sequenced input: FFPE adjacent normal lung tissue. The V gene is TRBV19, the J gene TRBJ2-7; the D is unclear. The CDR3 nucleotides are TGTGCCAGTAGTATCTCGCACCCTTCGGTCCTCAGCTCCTACGAGCAGTACTTC. Encoded protein: CASSISHPSVLSSYEQYF.